This TCR beta chain was found in a study of T-cell memory formation after mild COVID-19. The V segment lost 3 bases and the J segment 5 bases; nucleotides outside the gene matches: 3. Germline V gene data show CDR1 as SGDLS and CDR2 as YYNGEE. CDR3 length: 15 amino acids. This clonotype was seen only a few times. Its specificity is unknown. Findings and caveats of the study: Contracting CD4+ clones were located mainly in CM and EM, and CD8+ clones in EMRA.

From the 5' RACE reads, TCRdb called clonotypes with MiXCR, one entry per CDR3 protein. The sample has 550,000 to 700,000 distinct CDR3 sequences; approximately 15% are singletons. Sequencing was performed on PBMCs or a T cell subset sorted from them (not recorded which). This clonotype originated in an adult woman who had mild COVID-19 (a few samples of this study predate the infection). Cell type and time point are not known. This rearrangement joins TRBV9 to TRBJ2-2; TRBD1 matches 11 bases. Here the CDR3 reads CASSEGQGATGELFF. CDR3 nucleotides: TGTGCCAGCAGCGAAGGACAGGGGGCAACCGGGGAGCTGTTTTTT.